Shown below are 16 T cell receptor beta chains from a single sample sequenced in a study of HIV-infected patients and healthy controls. cDNA was made from 500 ng RNA using alpha and beta constant primers. Using multiplexing indices, alpha and beta chain libraries were generated apart by chain-specific third strand synthesis. Each CDR3 protein is one row after TCRdb ran MiXCR on the 5' RACE reads. Of thousands of distinct CDR3 sequences in the sample, 5% to 6.5% were seen once. The repertoire came from unfractionated whole blood and reflected all unsorted peripheral T cells. Sequenced material: blood, taken before antiretroviral therapy. The receptors here all came from an adult with HIV infection.

Sample share makes this clonotype medium-sized. The rearrangement uses TRBV27 and TRBJ2-1; no reliable D call. Looked up from germline, CDR1 is MNHEY and CDR2 is SMNVEV (reference sequence). The CDR3 has 12 amino acids. The ends were cut back, 3 bases at V and 11 bases at J, with 11 bases in the middle. CDR3 DNA sequence: TGTGCCAGCAGTTTTAGTCCGGTCCAGCAGTTCTTC. Translation: CASSFSPVQQFF.

This clonotype appeared many times. The chain has TRBV5-1 and TRBJ1-1; weak D call: TRBD1 (5 bases). The V gene lost 2 bases and the J gene lost 1 base, with 6 bases spanning the gap. Germline V CDR1 and CDR2: SGHRS, YFSETQ. The CDR3 contains 13 residues. The CDR3 loop reads CASSFDRNTEAFF. The CDR3 nucleotides are TGCGCCAGCAGCTTTGACAGGAACACTGAAGCTTTCTTT.

In this sample, this clonotype turned up many times. V usage is TRBV5-1 and J usage is TRBJ2-3; 12 bases align to TRBD2. The ends lost 4 bases at V and 2 bases at J; junction bases unmatched: 11. Germline CDR1 SGHRS, CDR2 YFSETQ. The CDR3 runs 18 residues. Here the CDR3 reads CASSQTSGGLVFTDTQYF. The CDR3 region has the DNA TGCGCCAGCAGCCAGACTAGCGGGGGCCTAGTATTCACAGATACGCAGTATTTT.

This clonotype showed up many times. For the CDR3, the DNA is TGTGCCAGCGTCCCGGGACAGGGAGTGGATCAGCCCCAGCATTTT. Its translation is CASVPGQGVDQPQHF. This chain links TRBV6-2 or TRBV6-3 with TRBJ1-5; 9 bases fit TRBD1. With 8 bases clipped from V and 5 bases from J, the junction kept 10 bases outside the gene matches. The CDR3 sequence is 15 residues long. The germline CDR1 and CDR2 sequences are MNHEY and SVGEGT.

This clonotype was seen at least ten times. This chain links TRBV12-3 or TRBV12-4 with TRBJ1-2; perhaps TRBD1 as D (5 bases). Trimming took off 7 bases at V and 6 bases at J, with 18 bases between the two ends. This CDR3 comprises 14 residues. The CDR3 DNA reads TGTGCCAGCACATTTGCGGGGCAGGGCAATGGCTACACCTTC. Amino acids: CASTFAGQGNGYTF.

By share, this clonotype ranks as medium-sized. J is TRBJ2-1 and V is TRBV7-9; TRBD1 matches at 7 bases. This CDR3 has 15 amino acids. The germline CDR1 and CDR2 sequences are SEHNR and FQNEAQ (reference sequence). Unmatched junction bases numbered 9, after V lost 4 bases and J lost 6 bases. The CDR3 region is CASSSLRGQVNEQFF. The CDR3 DNA follows: TGTGCCAGCAGCTCCCTGAGGGGGCAGGTCAATGAGCAGTTCTTC.

This clonotype was picked up many times. The chain combines TRBV12-5 with TRBJ2-3; 8 bases are a match to TRBD2. From germline, CDR1 is LGHNT and CDR2 FRNRAP. The CDR3 consists of 16 residues. J lost 0 bases, V lost 6 bases, and 8 bases had no gene match. The CDR3 DNA is TGTGCTAGTGGGATCGGGACTAGTGGGAGCACAGATACGCAGTATTTT. Translating it yields CASGIGTSGSTDTQYF.

Ten or more counts support this clonotype. The genes are TRBV18 and TRBJ1-2; possible D gene TRBD1, 5 bases. The CDR3 covers 17 residues. The germline V gene has CDR1 KGHSH and CDR2 LQKENI. V was shortened by 3 bases and J by 4 bases, with 21 bases between the two germline ends. For the CDR3, the DNA is TGTGCCAGCTCACCCACCACAACGCGCTGGGGCACCTATGGCTACACCTTC. Translated: CASSPTTTRWGTYGYTF. The whole variable domain, filled in from reference TRBV18 and TRBJ1-2, reads NAGVMQNPRHLVRRRGQEARLRCSPMKGHSHVYWYRQLPEEGLKFMVYLQKENIIDESGMPKERFSAEFPKEGPSILRIQQVVRGDSAAYFCASSPTTTRWGTYGYTFGSGTRLTVV.

Relative to its sample, this clonotype is medium-sized (0.01 to 0.1%). The V gene is TRBV20-1, the J gene TRBJ2-1; 12 positions agree with TRBD2. The CDR3 spans 15 residues. Germline V gene lookup returns CDR1 DFQATT and CDR2 SNEGSKA (reference sequence). V trimming: 6 bases; J trimming: 4 bases; junction bases outside the gene matches: 7. CDR3 sequence (DNA): TGCAGTGCGGAGACTAGCGGGGGAATTTACAATGAGCAGTTCTTC. Its translation: CSAETSGGIYNEQFF.

The rearrangement joins TRBV7-9 to TRBJ2-2; D call uncertain. V lost 3 bases to trimming and J lost 7 bases, with 12 bases between them. The germline CDR1 and CDR2 sequences are SEHNR and FQNEAQ (reference sequence). The CDR3 has 14 residues. The CDR3 loop reads CASSFHPRGGELFF. DNA of the CDR3: TGTGCCAGCAGCTTTCATCCGCGAGGCGGGGAGCTGTTTTTT. Full variable domain (missing parts from reference TRBV7-9 and TRBJ2-2): DTGVSQNPRHKITKRGQNVTFRCDPISEHNRLYWYRQTLGQGPEFLTYFQNEAQLEKSRLLSDRFSAERPKGSFSTLEIQRTEQGDSAMYLCASSFHPRGGELFFGEGSRLTVL.

In this sample, this clonotype is medium-sized. The rearrangement uses TRBV7-2 and TRBJ2-2; tentatively, D is TRBD1 or TRBD2 (5 bases each). The germline V gene encodes CDR1 SGHTA and CDR2 FQGNSA. The CDR3 sequence is 16 residues long. Trimming left V 2 bases short and J 8 bases short, with 18 bases between. DNA for the CDR3: TGTGCCAGCAGCTTATTTCAGGGTCCTAGCTCGGGGGAGCTGTTTTTT. This gives the protein CASSLFQGPSSGELFF.

Ten or more counts support this clonotype. The rearrangement uses TRBV5-1 and TRBJ2-4; 14 bases line up with TRBD2. The CDR3 has 19 residues. V shed 4 bases and J 0 bases; nucleotides not matched to a gene: 9. Germline CDR1 reads SGHRS; CDR2 reads YFSETQ. CDR3 protein: CASSRGTSGGPLAKNIQYF. CDR3 nucleotides: TGCGCCAGCAGCCGGGGGACTAGCGGGGGACCCCTAGCCAAAAACATTCAGTACTTC.

Ten or more counts support this clonotype. The V and J genes are TRBV6-2 or TRBV6-3 and TRBJ2-7; D is undetermined. The CDR3 has 13 residues. V was pared by 5 bases and J by 4 bases, with 12 bases between. Germline assignment: CDR1 MNHEY and CDR2 SVGEGT. CDR3 region: CASSLRIGYEQYF. CDR3 DNA: TGTGCCAGCAGTCTACGAATCGGTTACGAGCAGTACTTC.

This clonotype was counted ten times or more. CDR3 DNA: TGTGCCAGCAGCCTCATCTTGGAGGCGGATACGCAGTATTTT. This sequence encodes CASSLILEADTQYF. The chain recombines TRBV7-2 with TRBJ2-3; the D gene is possibly TRBD2 (5 bases). Trimming took off 5 bases at V and 6 bases at J, with 15 bases between the two ends. Germline V CDR1 and CDR2: SGHTA, FQGNSA. This CDR3 has 14 residues.

This clonotype has at least ten counts. The V call is TRBV7-2, the J call TRBJ2-2, with D uncertain. This CDR3 comprises 15 residues. Germline assignment: CDR1 SGHTA and CDR2 FQGNSA. The V end lost 1 base, the J end lost 6 bases, and 12 bases lay between the germline ends. This CDR3 reads CASSLVLNRPGELFF. The CDR3 DNA follows: TGTGCCAGCAGCTTAGTACTTAACCGTCCCGGGGAGCTGTTTTTT.

Judged by abundance, this clonotype is medium-sized (0.01 to 0.1%). The genes are TRBV6-2 or TRBV6-3 and TRBJ2-2; D is undetermined. The V gene's germline CDR1 is MNHEY and CDR2 SVGEGT. With 2 bases removed from V and 10 bases from J, the gap between germline ends came to 5 bases. The CDR3 runs 11 residues. For the CDR3, the DNA is TGTGCCAGCAGTTACGTGTTGGAGCTGTTTTTT. This codes for CASSYVLELFF.